The 9 T cell receptor beta chains given below trace back to one sample, sequenced in a study of T cells after yellow fever vaccination. TCRdb processed the 5' RACE reads anew with MiXCR; each CDR3 protein has one entry. The data show roughly 300,000 distinct CDR3 sequences, approximately 8% seen once. The material was PBMCs, obtained around 45 days after the first yellow fever vaccination. These receptors were obtained from a man in his late teens or twenties who received the YFV17D yellow fever vaccine.

This clonotype was seen more than once but under ten times. V gene TRBV27 combines with J gene TRBJ2-7; D might be TRBD2 (6 bases). In germline, CDR1 is MNHEY, CDR2 SMNVEV (reference sequence). V lost 5 bases and J 0 bases, leaving 20 bases between the germline ends. The CDR3 extends over 17 amino acids. The CDR3 DNA sequence: TGTGCCAGCAGTCCTCTGAGGAGGGAGTCCTTCTCCTACGAGCAGTACTTC. Residues: CASSPLRRESFSYEQYF.

This clonotype occurred many times. This rearrangement joins TRBV5-1 to TRBJ1-1; 7 positions agree with TRBD1. Germline V lookup: CDR1 SGHRS, CDR2 YFSETQ. There are 15 residues in the CDR3. The trim removed 3 bases at V and 1 base at J, leaving 6 bases unmatched. CDR3 amino acids: CASSSLSGGNTEAFF. The CDR3, as DNA: TGCGCCAGCAGCTCGCTCTCAGGGGGGAACACTGAAGCTTTCTTT.

The table lists this clonotype with many counts. The rearrangement links TRBV12-3 or TRBV12-4 to TRBJ2-1, with D perhaps TRBD1 (6 bases). The V gene lost 5 bases and the J gene lost 7 bases, with 15 bases spanning the gap. This CDR3 spans 14 amino acids. In DNA form, the CDR3 reads TGTGCCAGCAGTACAAGGACAGTAAGGAATGAGCAGTTCTTC. This sequence encodes CASSTRTVRNEQFF.

This clonotype showed up just a few times. J is TRBJ2-3 and V is TRBV5-1; the D is unclear. Trimming pared 6 bases from V and 5 bases from J, leaving 10 bases between. Per germline, CDR1 SGHRS and CDR2 YFSETQ. This CDR3 has 12 residues. The CDR3 bases are TGCGCCAGCACCCTCTCAGGAGATACGCAGTATTTT. It specifies CASTLSGDTQYF.

The V gene is TRBV12-3 or TRBV12-4, the J gene TRBJ2-5; 11 bases align to TRBD2. With V trimmed by 5 bases and J by 2 bases, 4 bases remained unmatched. The CDR3 is 15 residues long. The CDR3 DNA follows: TGTGCCAGCAGTCAGACTAGCGGGGCTCAAGAGACCCAGTACTTC. This sequence encodes CASSQTSGAQETQYF.

J is TRBJ1-5 and V is TRBV19; the D gene is possibly TRBD1 (6 bases). The CDR3 loop spans 14 amino acids. Trimming took 9 bases from V and 2 from J, leaving 14 bases between them. In germline, CDR1 is LNHDA, CDR2 SQIVND (reference sequence). The CDR3 region is CASGRGAGNQPQHF. The CDR3 DNA is TGTGCCAGCGGCCGGGGGGCAGGCAATCAGCCCCAGCATTTT. The full variable domain, its missing parts supplied by reference TRBV19 and TRBJ1-5, is DGGITQSPKYLFRKEGQNVTLSCEQNLNHDAMYWYRQDPGQGLRLIYYSQIVNDFQKGDIAEGYSVSREKKESFPLTVTSAQKNPTAFYLCASGRGAGNQPQHFGDGTRLSIL.

The chain employs TRBV7-9 and TRBJ1-1; D is ambiguous. The germline V gene has CDR1 SEHNR and CDR2 FQNEAQ (reference sequence). V was shortened by 3 bases and J by 10 bases, with 6 bases between the two germline ends. This CDR3 contains 10 residues. The chain's CDR3 is CASSFPPAFF. The CDR3 nucleotides are TGTGCCAGCAGCTTTCCGCCAGCTTTCTTT. Supplemented by reference TRBV7-9 and TRBJ1-1, the full variable domain reads DTGVSQNPRHKITKRGQNVTFRCDPISEHNRLYWYRQTLGQGPEFLTYFQNEAQLEKSRLLSDRFSAERPKGSFSTLEIQRTEQGDSAMYLCASSFPPAFFGQGTRLTVV.

This clonotype was seen a handful of times. V usage is TRBV4-3 and J usage is TRBJ2-7; D ambiguous. This CDR3 contains 13 residues. Between the trimmed V and J ends, which lost 0 bases and 3 bases, there was a span of 6 bases. CDR1 and CDR2 (germline): LGHNA, YSLEER. The CDR3 spells CASSQDLIYEQYF. Here the CDR3 DNA reads TGCGCCAGCAGCCAAGATCTCATCTACGAGCAGTACTTC.

Many counts were recorded for this clonotype. The chain links TRBV7-2 to TRBJ2-5; no clear D. Looked up from germline, CDR1 is SGHTA and CDR2 is FQGNSA. CDR3 length: 11 residues. With 2 bases removed from V and 5 bases from J, the gap between germline ends came to 3 bases. CDR3 nucleotides: TGTGCCAGCAGCTTAACGGAGACCCAGTACTTC. Its translation is CASSLTETQYF.